Listed here are 29 T cell receptor beta chains from one sample, sequenced in a study of T cell changes during pregnancy in multiple sclerosis. Sequenced by immunoSEQ multiplex PCR; TCRdb stores in-frame clones only, minus some. The table lists more than 60,000 clones, roughly nine tenths of them singletons. The specimen comprised peripheral blood, sampled in the second trimester of pregnancy. These receptors were obtained from a female donor with multiple sclerosis, enrolled in a pregnancy study.

The chain carries TRBV10-3 and TRBJ2-1; TRBD2 agrees at 11 bases. V shed 5 bases and J 8 bases; nucleotides not matched to a gene: 8. The CDR3 consists of 15 residues. CDR1 and CDR2 from the germline V gene are ENHRY and SYGVKD. CDR3 region: CAISTSGSGGHEQFF. CDR3 sequence (DNA): TGTGCCATCAGTACTAGCGGGAGCGGCGGACATGAGCAGTTCTTC.

The chain recombines TRBV27 with TRBJ2-3, with D maybe TRBD1 (5 bases). V lost 6 bases to trimming and J lost 4 bases, with 14 bases between them. The CDR3 is made up of 14 amino acids. Per germline, CDR1 MNHEY and CDR2 SMNVEV (reference sequence). The CDR3 DNA reads TGTGCCAGCAGCTCAGGGTGGCAAGCAGATACGCAGTATTTT. Its translation: CASSSGWQADTQYF.

V usage is TRBV30 and J usage is TRBJ1-5, with D possibly matching TRBD1 (6 bases). CDR1 and CDR2 from the germline V gene are GTSNPN and SVGIG (reference sequence). Trimming removed 0 bases at V and 0 bases at J, with 15 bases between. The CDR3 totals 17 residues. CDR3 protein: CAWSVPGGAYSNQPQHF. Written as DNA, the CDR3 is TGTGCCTGGAGTGTCCCTGGGGGGGCCTATAGCAATCAGCCCCAGCATTTT. The variable domain in full, completed from reference TRBV30 and TRBJ1-5, reads SQTIHQWPATLVQPVGSPLSLECTVEGTSNPNLYWYRQAAGRGLQLLFYSVGIGQISSEVPQNLSASRPQDRQFILSSKKLLLSDSGFYLCAWSVPGGAYSNQPQHFGDGTRLSIL.

J is TRBJ2-7 and V is TRBV4-3; 10 positions match TRBD1. CDR3 length: 16 amino acids. After removal of 2 bases from V and 4 bases from J, the junction contained 8 bases not matched to a gene. Germline V gene data show CDR1 as LGHNA and CDR2 as YSLEER. Here the CDR3 reads CASSQLTGGGEYEQYF. The CDR3 region has the DNA TGCGCCAGCAGCCAATTGACAGGGGGCGGCGAATACGAGCAGTACTTC.

V and J are TRBV5-1 and TRBJ2-3; maybe TRBD1 (6 bases). CDR3 size: 15 residues. The germline V gene encodes CDR1 SGHRS and CDR2 YFSETQ. Trimming cost V 0 bases and J 5 bases, with 13 bases left between them. CDR3: CASSLEGEWGDTQYF. The CDR3 nucleotides read TGCGCCAGCAGCTTGGAGGGGGAATGGGGAGATACGCAGTATTTT.

The chain carries TRBV7-9 and TRBJ1-2, with D unclear. Trimming stripped 0 bases from V and 5 bases from J, with 13 bases between. Germline V lookup: CDR1 SEHNR, CDR2 FQNEAQ (reference sequence). This CDR3 has 15 amino acids. The CDR3 is CASSLATMGKYGYTF. As DNA, the CDR3 is TGTGCCAGCAGCTTAGCGACTATGGGAAAATATGGCTACACCTTC.

The rearrangement links TRBV6-5 to TRBJ1-2, with 7 positions matching TRBD1. CDR1 is MNHEY, CDR2 SVGAGI, per germline. V shed 7 bases and J 4 bases; nucleotides not matched to a gene: 3. The CDR3 sequence is 12 residues long. This chain's CDR3 is CASTPGGYGYTF. The CDR3 bases are TGTGCCAGCACCCCAGGGGGCTATGGCTACACCTTC.

The chain is built from TRBV5-5 and TRBJ1-5; D not resolved. This CDR3 region has 14 residues. Germline CDR1 reads SGHKS; CDR2 reads YYEKEE (reference sequence). V shed 4 bases and J shed 5 bases, with 13 bases lying between them. This CDR3 is CASSLGGGHQPQHF. DNA of the CDR3: TGTGCCAGCAGCCTGGGAGGCGGCCATCAGCCCCAGCATTTT.

The chain carries TRBV6-1 and TRBJ2-1; 8 nucleotides match TRBD2. Germline values: CDR1 MNHNS, CDR2 SASEGT. V trimming: 6 bases; J trimming: 1 base; junction bases outside the gene matches: 5. This CDR3 has 15 amino acids. CDR3 coding DNA: TGTGCCAGCAGCCTAGCGGGTGTATCCTACAATGAGCAGTTCTTC. Translating gives CASSLAGVSYNEQFF.

The rearrangement uses TRBV7-3 and TRBJ1-1, with 7 bases identical to TRBD1. The CDR3 length is 17 residues. The J segment lost 4 bases and the V segment lost 0 bases, leaving 11 bases of the junction unmatched. CDR1 is SGHTA, CDR2 FQGTGA, per germline. The CDR3 coding sequence is TGTGCCAGCAGCTTAACCCCATTTGAGGGGGCAGGCACTGAAGCTTTCTTT. Protein: CASSLTPFEGAGTEAFF.

This clone was detected only once. V and J are TRBV18 and TRBJ2-7, with 7 bases fitting TRBD2. V lost 6 bases and J lost 3; bases outside the gene matches: 5. The CDR3 runs 13 residues. Germline values: CDR1 KGHSH, CDR2 LQKENI. Written as DNA, the CDR3 is TGTGCCAGCTCCCCAACGGGGGGCTACGAGCAGTACTTC. As protein: CASSPTGGYEQYF. Using reference TRBV18 and TRBJ2-7 for the parts outside the CDR3, the full variable domain is NAGVMQNPRHLVRRRGQEARLRCSPMKGHSHVYWYRQLPEEGLKFMVYLQKENIIDESGMPKERFSAEFPKEGPSILRIQQVVRGDSAAYFCASSPTGGYEQYFGPGTRLTVT.

The chain uses TRBV6-1 and TRBJ1-2; TRBD1 aligns across 7 bases. CDR1 MNHNS and CDR2 SASEGT come from the germline V gene. J was trimmed by 4 bases and V by 3 bases; bases with no gene match: 5. The CDR3 covers 14 residues. The CDR3 here is CASSDWTGFYGYTF. DNA of the CDR3: TGTGCCAGCAGTGATTGGACAGGCTTCTATGGCTACACCTTC.

V gene TRBV29-1 combines with J gene TRBJ2-4; D gene uncertain. Between the trimmed V and J ends, which lost 6 bases and 4 bases, there was a span of 13 bases. Germline values: CDR1 SQVTM, CDR2 ANQGSEA. The CDR3 totals 13 residues. CDR3 protein: CSVASVGKNIQYF. The CDR3 nucleotides are TGCAGCGTAGCGTCCGTCGGGAAAAACATTCAGTACTTC.

The rearrangement links TRBV7-9 to TRBJ1-2; 8 bases map to TRBD1. The CDR3 loop spans 19 amino acids. CDR1 is SEHNR, CDR2 FQNEAQ, per germline (reference sequence). V dropped 7 bases and J dropped 0; count of bases not matched to a gene: 19. CDR3 sequence: CASNDPRTGPPTSNYGYTF. CDR3 bases: TGTGCCAGCAACGATCCACGGACAGGGCCACCGACCTCTAACTATGGCTACACCTTC. Combining the CDR3 with reference TRBV7-9 and TRBJ1-2 gives the whole variable domain DTGVSQNPRHKITKRGQNVTFRCDPISEHNRLYWYRQTLGQGPEFLTYFQNEAQLEKSRLLSDRFSAERPKGSFSTLEIQRTEQGDSAMYLCASNDPRTGPPTSNYGYTFGSGTRLTVV.

The chain is built from TRBV18 and TRBJ2-2; 11 bases are shared with TRBD2. The trim removed 0 bases at V and 6 bases at J, leaving 3 bases unmatched. The CDR3 extends over 16 amino acids. The germline gives CDR1 KGHSH, CDR2 LQKENI. DNA for the CDR3: TGTGCCAGCTCACCACCGACTAGCGGGGATGCCGGGGAGCTGTTTTTT. Its translation is CASSPPTSGDAGELFF.

This clone occurred once. V gene TRBV6-5 combines with J gene TRBJ1-5, with 8 bases aligning to TRBD1. Trimming removed 6 bases from V and 2 bases from J; junction bases left unmatched: 6. CDR1 is MNHEY, CDR2 SVGAGI, per germline. The CDR3 runs 15 residues. The CDR3 bases are TGTGCCAGCAGACCCCAGACAGGGGGCAATCAGCCCCAGCATTTT. This translates into CASRPQTGGNQPQHF.

V gene TRBV11-2 combines with J gene TRBJ1-5; D ambiguous. Trimming shortened V by 1 base and J by 6 bases, and 7 bases separated the two germline ends. The CDR3 loop spans 13 amino acids. The germline CDR1 and CDR2 sequences are SGHAT and FQNNGV. CDR3: CASSLGLGQPQHF. Written as DNA, the CDR3 is TGTGCCAGCAGCTTAGGTCTCGGTCAGCCCCAGCATTTT.

The chain uses TRBV10-3 and TRBJ2-3; 10 nucleotides agree with TRBD1. This CDR3 region has 13 residues. Per germline, CDR1 ENHRY and CDR2 SYGVKD. V dropped 10 bases and J dropped 2; count of bases not matched to a gene: 3. The CDR3 protein is CASGQGDTDTQYF. In nucleotides, the CDR3 is TGTGCCAGCGGACAGGGGGACACAGATACGCAGTATTTT.

This chain joins TRBV27 and TRBJ2-3; the D gene is possibly TRBD1 (6 bases). V was clipped by 5 bases and J by 6 bases, with 9 bases between them. Germline loops: CDR1 MNHEY, CDR2 SMNVEV (reference sequence). This CDR3 contains 12 residues. The CDR3 loop is CASSRTGDTQYF. CDR3 DNA sequence: TGTGCCAGCAGTAGAACAGGGGATACGCAGTATTTT.

The rearrangement joins TRBV19 to TRBJ2-1, with 8 bases aligning to TRBD1. Per the germline V gene, CDR1 is LNHDA and CDR2 is SQIVND (reference sequence). V lost 3 bases and J lost 5; bases outside the gene matches: 3. The CDR3 loop spans 14 amino acids. CDR3 nucleotides: TGTGCCAGTAGTATTACAGGGGGGAACAATGAGCAGTTCTTC. The encoded protein is CASSITGGNNEQFF. The whole variable domain, filled in from reference TRBV19 and TRBJ2-1, reads DGGITQSPKYLFRKEGQNVTLSCEQNLNHDAMYWYRQDPGQGLRLIYYSQIVNDFQKGDIAEGYSVSREKKESFPLTVTSAQKNPTAFYLCASSITGGNNEQFFGPGTRLTVL.

This chain connects TRBV5-1 to TRBJ2-7, with D unclear. Trimming pared 2 bases from V and 0 bases from J, leaving 12 bases between. This CDR3 spans 15 amino acids. Per germline, CDR1 SGHRS and CDR2 YFSETQ. The CDR3 bases are TGCGCCAGCAGCTTTTTTTCCACGAGCTCCTACGAGCAGTACTTC. Encoded protein: CASSFFSTSSYEQYF.

V usage is TRBV11-1 and J usage is TRBJ1-6, with a tentative D call TRBD1 (6 bases). V lost 3 bases and J lost 9, with 12 bases in between. Germline CDR1 is SGHAT and CDR2 is FQDESV (reference sequence). CDR3 length equals 14 residues. This chain's CDR3 is CASSFGGRGSPLHF. The CDR3 DNA sequence: TGTGCCAGCAGCTTCGGGGGGCGCGGTTCACCCCTCCACTTT.

For this clone: The same CDR3 also results from other DNA sequences found in this sample. The gene calls are TRBV19 and TRBJ2-1, with 7 positions matching TRBD1. The germline CDR1 and CDR2 sequences are LNHDA and SQIVND (reference sequence). The CDR3 consists of 15 residues. V dropped 7 bases and J dropped 0; count of bases not matched to a gene: 6. This CDR3 reads CASTPTGSSYNEQFF. The DNA of the CDR3 is TGTGCCAGTACCCCGACAGGGAGCTCCTACAATGAGCAGTTCTTC. The full variable domain, in which reference TRBV19 and TRBJ2-1 provide the parts outside the CDR3, is DGGITQSPKYLFRKEGQNVTLSCEQNLNHDAMYWYRQDPGQGLRLIYYSQIVNDFQKGDIAEGYSVSREKKESFPLTVTSAQKNPTAFYLCASTPTGSSYNEQFFGPGTRLTVL.

The genes are TRBV4-3 and TRBJ1-5; 7 bases are shared with TRBD1. This CDR3 is 18 amino acids long. V shed 0 bases and J 0 bases; nucleotides not matched to a gene: 8. CDR1 and CDR2 from the germline V gene are LGHNA and YSLEER. As DNA, the CDR3 is TGCGCCAGCAGCCAAGATCTCCCAGGGGGGTATAGCAATCAGCCCCAGCATTTT. This codes for CASSQDLPGGYSNQPQHF.

The rearrangement uses TRBV29-1 and TRBJ1-1; no clear D gene. V was clipped by 4 bases and J by 1 base, with 13 bases between them. CDR3 length equals 14 residues. Per germline, CDR1 SQVTM and CDR2 ANQGSEA. The CDR3 DNA follows: TGCAGCGTTGTTCAGCGGTTACCGAACACTGAAGCTTTCTTT. Protein product: CSVVQRLPNTEAFF. Using reference TRBV29-1 and TRBJ1-1 for the parts outside the CDR3, the full variable domain is SAVISQKPSRDICQRGTSLTIQCQVDSQVTMMFWYRQQPGQSLTLIATANQGSEATYESGFVIDKFPISRPNLTFSTLTVSNMSPEDSSIYLCSVVQRLPNTEAFFGQGTRLTVV.

This chain joins TRBV5-6 and TRBJ2-2; D is possibly TRBD1 (6 bases). Germline V gives CDR1 SGHDT, CDR2 YYEEEE. CDR3 length: 17 amino acids. V was shortened by 2 bases and J by 5 bases, with 19 bases between the two germline ends. CDR3 nucleotide sequence: TGTGCCAGCAGCTTTAGGTCGGACAGCTTCCAAACCGGGGAGCTGTTTTTT. Its translation is CASSFRSDSFQTGELFF.

J is TRBJ2-1 and V is TRBV19; TRBD2 aligns across 7 bases. Per germline, CDR1 LNHDA and CDR2 SQIVND (reference sequence). This CDR3 region has 15 residues. Trimming removed 6 bases from V and 0 bases from J; junction bases left unmatched: 5. DNA of the CDR3: TGTGCCAGTAGGGGGGAGCGGGGCTCCTACAATGAGCAGTTCTTC. Protein: CASRGERGSYNEQFF.

The rearrangement joins TRBV5-1 to TRBJ2-7; 10 bases map to TRBD2. The CDR3 extends over 18 amino acids. Germline CDR1 reads SGHRS; CDR2 reads YFSETQ. Trimming took 0 bases from V and 0 from J; bases not matched to a gene: 9. DNA of the CDR3: TGCGCCAGCAGCTTGGCCTGGGAAGCGGGGGGGATCTCCTACGAGCAGTACTTC. Translated, it gives CASSLAWEAGGISYEQYF. Complete variable domain (other parts from reference TRBV5-1 and TRBJ2-7): KAGVTQTPRYLIKTRGQQVTLSCSPISGHRSVSWYQQTPGQGLQFLFEYFSETQRNKGNFPGRFSGRQFSNSRSEMNVSTLELGDSALYLCASSLAWEAGGISYEQYFGPGTRLTVT.

The chain combines TRBV6-6 with TRBJ1-1; the D gene is possibly TRBD1 (5 bases). The germline CDR1 and CDR2 sequences are MNHNY and SVGAGI (reference sequence). Trimming cost V 2 bases and J 2 bases, with 6 bases left between them. The CDR3 consists of 13 residues. CDR3 bases: TGTGCCAGCAGTTACAGGACAAACACTGAAGCTTTCTTT. This translates into CASSYRTNTEAFF.